This T cell receptor beta chain was profiled in a study of CD8 T cells in ankylosing spondylitis. MiXCR was run by TCRdb on the 5' RACE reads, yielding one entry per CDR3 protein. The data contain about 540,000 distinct CDR3 sequences, roughly 13% of them singletons. This clonotype was found a few times. Its specificity is unknown. Study-wide points: A motif in TCR beta, a set of roughly 8 highly homologous variants, appeared characteristic of ankylosing spondylitis blood. Significant enrichment of disease-linked clones was reportedly seen in matched ankylosing spondylitis synovial fluid. Existing reports had already noted some motif variants in reactive arthritis synovial fluid and blood.

The TCR was taken from a male donor with ankylosing spondylitis. Sequencing was performed on blood, either unsorted or a sorted T cell fraction (not recorded which).

CDR3 loop: CASSAQRDYYNEQFF. The CDR3 region has the DNA TGTGCCAGCAGTGCCCAAAGGGACTACTACAATGAGCAGTTCTTC. This rearrangement joins TRBV25-1 to TRBJ2-1, with 7 bases fitting TRBD2. CDR1 and CDR2 from the germline V gene are MGHDK and SYGVNS. With 4 bases clipped from V and 3 bases from J, the junction kept 6 bases outside the gene matches. CDR3 length equals 15 residues.